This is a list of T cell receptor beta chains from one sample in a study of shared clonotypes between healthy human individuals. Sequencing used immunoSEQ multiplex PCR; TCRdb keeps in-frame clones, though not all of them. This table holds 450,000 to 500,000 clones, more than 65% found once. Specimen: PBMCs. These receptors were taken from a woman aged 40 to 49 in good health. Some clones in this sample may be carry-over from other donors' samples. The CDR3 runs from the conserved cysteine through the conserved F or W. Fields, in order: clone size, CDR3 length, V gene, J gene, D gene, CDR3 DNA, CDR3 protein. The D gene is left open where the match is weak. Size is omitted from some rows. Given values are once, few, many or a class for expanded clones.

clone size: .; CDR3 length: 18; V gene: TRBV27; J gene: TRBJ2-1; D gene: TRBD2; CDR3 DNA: TGTGCCAGCAGTTTGCGGGGACTAGCGGGAATATTGGTCAATGAGCAGTTCTTC; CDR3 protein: CASSLRGLAGILVNEQFF
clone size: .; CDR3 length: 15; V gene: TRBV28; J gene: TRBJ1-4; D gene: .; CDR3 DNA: TGTGCCAGCAGTGAAACAGGGTTGCTTAATGAAAAACTGTTTTTT; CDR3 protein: CASSETGLLNEKLFF
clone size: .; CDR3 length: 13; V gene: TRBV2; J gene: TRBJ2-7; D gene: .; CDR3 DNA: TGTGCCGGGAACACGGGTAGTACGTACGAGCAGTACTTC; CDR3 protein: CAGNTGSTYEQYF
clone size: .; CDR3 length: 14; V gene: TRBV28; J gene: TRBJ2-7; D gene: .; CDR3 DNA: TGTGCCAGCAGTAACGGCGGACCCGTATACGAGCAGTACTTC; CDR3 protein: CASSNGGPVYEQYF
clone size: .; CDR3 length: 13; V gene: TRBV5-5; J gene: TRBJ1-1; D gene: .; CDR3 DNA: TGTGCCAGCAGCTTGTCACCAGGGACTGAAGCTTTCTTT; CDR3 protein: CASSLSPGTEAFF
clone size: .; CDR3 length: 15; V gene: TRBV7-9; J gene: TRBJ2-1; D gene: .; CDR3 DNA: TGTGCCAGCAGCTTACCCGGGAGCACCTACAATGAGCAGTTCTTC; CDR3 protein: CASSLPGSTYNEQFF
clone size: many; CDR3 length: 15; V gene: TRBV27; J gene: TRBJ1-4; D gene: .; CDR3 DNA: TGTGCCAGCAGTTTAGGGGGGGCTCTTAATGAAAAACTGTTTTTT; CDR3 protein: CASSLGGALNEKLFF
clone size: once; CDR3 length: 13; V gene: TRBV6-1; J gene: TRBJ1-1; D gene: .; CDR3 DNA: TGTGCCAGCAGTGAACAGGCCAACACTGAAGCTTTCTTT; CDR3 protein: CASSEQANTEAFF
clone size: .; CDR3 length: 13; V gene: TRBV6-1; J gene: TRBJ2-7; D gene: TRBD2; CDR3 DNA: TGTGCCATCACGACTAGCGGGAGGTCCGAGCAGTACTTC; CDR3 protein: CAITTSGRSEQYF
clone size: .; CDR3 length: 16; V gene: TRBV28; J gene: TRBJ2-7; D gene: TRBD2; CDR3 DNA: TGTGCCAGCAGTCCTGGACTAGCGGGAGCCTTCTACGAGCAGTACTTC; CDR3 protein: CASSPGLAGAFYEQYF
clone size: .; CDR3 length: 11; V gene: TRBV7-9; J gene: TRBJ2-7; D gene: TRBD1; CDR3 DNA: TGTGCCAGCAGCCAGCAGGGGGATCAGTACTTC; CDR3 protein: CASSQQGDQYF
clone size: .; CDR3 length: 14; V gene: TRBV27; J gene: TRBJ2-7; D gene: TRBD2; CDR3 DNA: TGTGCCAGCAGTTCCCTGGCGGGAGTTTACGAGCAGTACTTC; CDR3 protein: CASSSLAGVYEQYF
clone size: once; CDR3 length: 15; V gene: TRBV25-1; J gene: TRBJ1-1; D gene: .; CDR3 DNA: TGTGCCAGCAGTGAAACCACCCAGGGGTACACTGAAGCTTTCTTT; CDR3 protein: CASSETTQGYTEAFF
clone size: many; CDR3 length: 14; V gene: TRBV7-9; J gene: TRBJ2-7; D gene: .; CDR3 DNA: TGTGCCAGCAGCTTCGGACTGAGTCCCTACGAGCAGTACTTC; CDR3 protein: CASSFGLSPYEQYF
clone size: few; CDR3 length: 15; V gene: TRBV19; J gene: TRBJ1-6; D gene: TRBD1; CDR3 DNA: TGTGCCAGTAGTACCCGACAGGGGCACAATTCACCCCTCCACTTT; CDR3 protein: CASSTRQGHNSPLHF
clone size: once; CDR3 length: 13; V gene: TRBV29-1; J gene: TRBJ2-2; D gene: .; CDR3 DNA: TGCAGCGGGAGCGGCCCAGGCACCGGGGAGCTGTTTTTT; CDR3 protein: CSGSGPGTGELFF
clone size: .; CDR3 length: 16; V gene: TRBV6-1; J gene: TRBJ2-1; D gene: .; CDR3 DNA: TGTGCCAGCAGTGGTCACCTTTCGGGCAGAGGAAATGAGCAGTTCTTC; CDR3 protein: CASSGHLSGRGNEQFF